This TCR beta chain was obtained from a study of human T cells and chemical hapten exposure. General study findings and limits: Donors in the study had alopecia, meaning their immune response may differ from healthy people's.

The table lists this clonotype with a few counts. What it recognizes is unknown. Time point in this sample: pre-sensitization, week 0. This sample's treatment: therapeutic diphenylcyclopropenone sensitization with weekly scalp DPC. Germline values: CDR1 MNHNY, CDR2 SVGAGI (reference sequence). The CDR3 covers 16 residues. Between the trimmed V and J ends, which lost 6 bases and 0 bases, there was a span of 18 bases. One entry per CDR3 protein, called by TCRdb with MiXCR from the RACE reads. The repertoire includes around 100,000 distinct CDR3 sequences, about a tenth of them detected once, and under 3.5% sits in the top ten.

This TCR derives from a woman in her sixties or seventies with alopecia areata. Some clones in this sample may be carry-over from other donors' samples. The sequences come from whole blood, collected in connection with sensitization to the hapten diphenylcyclopropenone (DPC). The chain recombines TRBV6-6 with TRBJ2-7, with D possibly called TRBD1 or TRBD2 (5 bases each). The CDR3 bases are TGTGCCAGCAGGAATTCCGGGACGGGTAACTCCTACGAGCAGTACTTC. Translating gives CASRNSGTGNSYEQYF.